A single sample is the source of the 9 T cell receptor beta chains below, sequenced in a study of OX40 agonist ivuxolimab in advanced cancers. Assay used: immunoSEQ multiplex PCR; TCRdb lists only in-frame clones, some missing. The repertoire consists of 65,000 or so clones, with around 88% occurring once and the leading ten covering around 0.78%. This sample comprised CD4+ or CD8+ T cells sorted from blood, obtained in a trial of the OX40 agonist ivuxolimab. The receptor source for this set is an adult with an advanced solid tumor such as melanoma, head and neck, liver or kidney cancer.

The chain has TRBV18 and TRBJ2-5; 8 nucleotides match TRBD2. V was pared by 3 bases and J by 5 bases, with 11 bases of the junction left unmatched. CDR1 is KGHSH, CDR2 LQKENI, per germline. The CDR3 runs to 16 residues. CDR3 nucleotide sequence: TGTGCCAGCTCACCCTCGCAAGCGGGAGCGAGGGAGACCCAGTACTTC. This sequence encodes CASSPSQAGARETQYF.

The chain has TRBV19 and TRBJ1-5; 7 bases align to TRBD1. The CDR3 has 12 amino acids. Germline loops: CDR1 LNHDA, CDR2 SQIVND (reference sequence). The ends lost 6 bases at V and 6 bases at J; junction bases unmatched: 2. The CDR3 nucleotides are TGTGCCAGTAGCTACAGGGGTCAGCCCCAGCATTTT. Residues: CASSYRGQPQHF.

This chain connects TRBV5-1 to TRBJ2-5, with 8 bases that match TRBD1. From germline, CDR1 is SGHRS and CDR2 YFSETQ. The CDR3 is 18 amino acids. Losses at the gene ends were 2 bases for V and 5 bases for J; bases not matched to a gene: 17. The CDR3 nucleotides are TGCGCCAGCAGCTTTACCACTCAGCTTCAGGGGGCCGGGGAGACCCAGTACTTC. It yields the protein CASSFTTQLQGAGETQYF.

The V and J genes are TRBV19 and TRBJ2-1; a weak D match, TRBD1 (5 bases). Germline lookup yields CDR1 LNHDA and CDR2 SQIVND (reference sequence). The CDR3 is made up of 15 amino acids. V dropped 1 base and J dropped 7 bases, with 14 bases sitting between them. CDR3 DNA: TGTGCCAGTAGTATAGGGGTGGGGCTGGGGAATGAGCAGTTCTTC. Translation: CASSIGVGLGNEQFF.

This chain connects TRBV7-2 to TRBJ2-1; the D gene could be TRBD1 or TRBD2 (5 bases each). This CDR3 is built from 13 residues. The V gene's germline CDR1 is SGHTA and CDR2 FQGNSA. Deletions cut 5 bases from V and 7 bases from J, with 12 bases between. The CDR3 protein is CASSEGRVNEQFF. The CDR3 nucleotides read TGTGCCAGCAGCGAGGGACGAGTGAATGAGCAGTTCTTC.

The chain employs TRBV30 and TRBJ1-2; TRBD1 is a possible D gene (6 bases). The CDR3 length is 15 residues. Germline CDR1 is GTSNPN and CDR2 is SVGIG (reference sequence). The V gene lost 4 bases and the J gene lost 0 bases, with 15 bases spanning the gap. The CDR3 DNA follows: TGTGCCTGGATTCAGGGGCGACCGGCTAACTATGGCTACACCTTC. Translating gives CAWIQGRPANYGYTF.

The CDR3, as DNA: TGTGCCAGTAGTACCATTCCCGGGACGGATAACTATGGCTACACCTTC. Translating it yields CASSTIPGTDNYGYTF. This chain links TRBV19 with TRBJ1-2; a weak D match, TRBD1 (5 bases). V gave up 4 bases and J gave up 1 base, with 16 bases separating them. The germline V gene has CDR1 LNHDA and CDR2 SQIVND (reference sequence). The CDR3 has 16 residues.

The chain is built from TRBV30 and TRBJ1-1; the D is unclear. Looked up from germline, CDR1 is GTSNPN and CDR2 is SVGIG (reference sequence). The CDR3 consists of 13 residues. V was trimmed by 0 bases and J by 1 base, leaving 6 bases between them. The CDR3 nucleotides read TGTGCCTGGAGTGTAACTAAGAACACTGAAGCTTTCTTT. The encoded protein is CAWSVTKNTEAFF.

The gene calls are TRBV19 and TRBJ2-7, with a possible D match to TRBD1 (5 bases). CDR1 is LNHDA, CDR2 SQIVND, per germline (reference sequence). V dropped 5 bases and J dropped 6 bases, with 14 bases sitting between them. This CDR3 has 13 amino acids. CDR3 sequence reads: CASSPGHLGEQYF. Written as DNA, the CDR3 is TGTGCCAGTAGTCCTGGACACCTTGGCGAGCAGTACTTC.